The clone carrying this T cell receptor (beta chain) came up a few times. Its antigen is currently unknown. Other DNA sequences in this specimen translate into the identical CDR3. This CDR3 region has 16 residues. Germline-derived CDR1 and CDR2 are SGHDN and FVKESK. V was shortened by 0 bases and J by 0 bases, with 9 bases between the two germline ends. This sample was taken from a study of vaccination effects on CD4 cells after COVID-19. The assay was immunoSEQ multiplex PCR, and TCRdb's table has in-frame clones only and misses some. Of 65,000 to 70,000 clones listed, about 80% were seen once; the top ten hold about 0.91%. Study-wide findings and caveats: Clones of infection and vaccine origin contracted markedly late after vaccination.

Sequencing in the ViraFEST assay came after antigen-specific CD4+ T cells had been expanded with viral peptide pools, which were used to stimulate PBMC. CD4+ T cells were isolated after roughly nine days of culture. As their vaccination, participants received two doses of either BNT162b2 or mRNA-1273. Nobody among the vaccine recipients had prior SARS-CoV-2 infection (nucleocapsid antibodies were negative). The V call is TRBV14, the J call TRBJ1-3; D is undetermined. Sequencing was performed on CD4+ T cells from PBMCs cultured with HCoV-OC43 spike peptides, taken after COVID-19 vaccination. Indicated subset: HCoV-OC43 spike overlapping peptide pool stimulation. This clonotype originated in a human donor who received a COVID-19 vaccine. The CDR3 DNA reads TGTGCCAGCAGCCAAGAAAGGGTCTACTCTGGAAACACCATATATTTT. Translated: CASSQERVYSGNTIYF.